The T cell receptor (beta chain) under discussion was sequenced for a study of early T cells in non-severe SARS-CoV-2 infection. Individual cDNA molecules received unique molecular identifiers. Each CDR3 protein gets one entry after TCRdb re-called the 5' RACE reads with MiXCR. This table holds around 68,000 distinct CDR3 sequences, more than 5.5% found once. V was clipped by 7 bases and J by 3 bases, with 13 bases between them. Per the germline V gene, CDR1 is SNHLY and CDR2 is FYNNEI. CDR3 length equals 13 residues. The sequencing here drew on whole blood, taken at baseline. The sequence came from an adult who was a healthcare worker with PCR-confirmed SARS-CoV-2 infection or an uninfected control (not recorded which). The chain joins TRBV2 to TRBJ2-7, with a tentative D call TRBD2 (5 bases). CDR3: CASTGVGRYEQYF. The CDR3 coding sequence is TGTGCCAGCACCGGGGTGGGTCGCTACGAGCAGTACTTC.